This T cell receptor (beta chain) was profiled in a study of cytomegalovirus exposure and HLA in healthy donors. On this clone itself: The antigen is undetermined.

The PCR made use of 60 Vbeta and 13 Jbeta primers. Clones were read by immunoSEQ multiplex PCR, and TCRdb kept only the in-frame ones, dropping some. Of 95,000 to 150,000 clones listed, about 80% were seen once; the top ten hold approximately 3.6%. General study results and limits: The study recorded 164 TCR beta chains that were cytomegalovirus-associated.

Input material: PBMCs. The source of this sequence is a man under 40 in good health and CMV-seronegative.

CDR3: CASSFWEEGGGELFF. Here the CDR3 DNA reads TGTGCCAGCAGCTTTTGGGAGGAGGGAGGCGGGGAGCTGTTTTTT. This chain connects TRBV11-2 to TRBJ2-2, with D possibly matching TRBD2 (6 bases). The germline V and J ends were trimmed by 3 bases and 7 bases, with 15 bases remaining between them. In germline, CDR1 is SGHAT, CDR2 FQNNGV. This CDR3 region has 15 residues.